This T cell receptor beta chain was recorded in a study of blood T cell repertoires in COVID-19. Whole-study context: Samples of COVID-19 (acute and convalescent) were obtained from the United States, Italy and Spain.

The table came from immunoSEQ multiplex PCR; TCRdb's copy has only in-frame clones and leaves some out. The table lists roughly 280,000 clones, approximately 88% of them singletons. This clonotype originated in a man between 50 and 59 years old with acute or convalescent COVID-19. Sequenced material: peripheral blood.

CDR3 DNA sequence: TGTGCCAGCAGCTTAGCGGACAGGGAGGGACATCAGCCCCAGCATTTT. Its translation is CASSLADREGHQPQHF. The gene calls are TRBV7-9 and TRBJ1-5; 8 positions match TRBD1. Losses at the gene ends were 0 bases for V and 5 bases for J; bases not matched to a gene: 6. The V gene's germline CDR1 is SEHNR and CDR2 FQNEAQ (reference sequence). The CDR3 totals 16 residues. The full variable domain, in which reference TRBV7-9 and TRBJ1-5 provide the parts outside the CDR3, is DTGVSQNPRHKITKRGQNVTFRCDPISEHNRLYWYRQTLGQGPEFLTYFQNEAQLEKSRLLSDRFSAERPKGSFSTLEIQRTEQGDSAMYLCASSLADREGHQPQHFGDGTRLSIL.